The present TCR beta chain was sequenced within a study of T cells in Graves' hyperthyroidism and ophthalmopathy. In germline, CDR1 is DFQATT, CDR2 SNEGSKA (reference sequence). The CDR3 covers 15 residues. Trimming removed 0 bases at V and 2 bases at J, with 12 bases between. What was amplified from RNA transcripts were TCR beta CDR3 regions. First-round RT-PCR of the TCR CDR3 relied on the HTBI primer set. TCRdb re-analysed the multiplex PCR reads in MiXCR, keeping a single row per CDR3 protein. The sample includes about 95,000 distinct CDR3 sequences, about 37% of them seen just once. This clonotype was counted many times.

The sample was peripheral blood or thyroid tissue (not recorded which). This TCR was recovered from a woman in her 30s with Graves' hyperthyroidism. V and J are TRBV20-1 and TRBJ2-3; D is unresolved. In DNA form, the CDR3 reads TGCAGTGCTAGAGATTTACAGAGAAACACAGATACGCAGTATTTT. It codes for CSARDLQRNTDTQYF.